One sample yielded the 6 T cell receptor beta chains listed below, sequenced in a study of blood T cell repertoires in COVID-19. Some clones are missing from TCRdb's copy, which holds only in-frame ones; the method was immunoSEQ multiplex PCR. This table holds under 150,000 clones, over 60% found once. Sample: peripheral blood. The receptors come from a man at least 80 years old with acute or convalescent COVID-19.

The table lists this clone with a count of one. The chain recombines TRBV18 with TRBJ2-3; a weak D match, TRBD1 (5 bases). Trimming left V 2 bases short and J 4 bases short, with 10 bases between. Per the germline V gene, CDR1 is KGHSH and CDR2 is LQKENI. This CDR3 spans 14 amino acids. The CDR3: CASSPARVADTQYF. The CDR3 coding sequence is TGTGCCAGCTCACCAGCCAGGGTTGCAGATACGCAGTATTTT. Variable domain in full (rest from reference TRBV18 and TRBJ2-3): NAGVMQNPRHLVRRRGQEARLRCSPMKGHSHVYWYRQLPEEGLKFMVYLQKENIIDESGMPKERFSAEFPKEGPSILRIQQVVRGDSAAYFCASSPARVADTQYFGPGTRLTVL.

This clone has just a few counts. The gene calls are TRBV28 and TRBJ1-5, with 12 bases matching TRBD1. CDR1 is MDHEN and CDR2 is SYDVKM in the germline V gene. The ends lost 3 bases at V and 7 bases at J; junction bases unmatched: 10. The CDR3 runs to 17 residues. As DNA, the CDR3 is TGTGCCAGCAGTTTGACCGGGACAGGGGGCTTAGGGCAGCCCCAGCATTTT. Protein product: CASSLTGTGGLGQPQHF.

For the CDR3, the DNA is TGTGCCAGCAGCCCCGACAGGGCCAACACTGAAGCTTTCTTT. It codes for CASSPDRANTEAFF. This chain links TRBV4-2 with TRBJ1-1; 7 bases fit TRBD1. V shed 4 bases, J shed 2 bases, and the junction held 4 bases outside the gene matches. Germline assignment: CDR1 LGHNA and CDR2 YNFKEQ. The CDR3 consists of 14 residues.

CDR3 coding DNA: TGTGCCACCAGTGAAGCGGGGGACTATGGCTACACCTTC. This gives the protein CATSEAGDYGYTF. J is TRBJ1-2 and V is TRBV24-1; D possibly corresponds to TRBD1 (5 bases). V was pared by 4 bases and J by 3 bases, with 8 bases between. The CDR3 extends over 13 amino acids. Germline CDR1 KGHDR, CDR2 SFDVKD.

This clone has just a few counts. V gene TRBV6-5 combines with J gene TRBJ2-1; D perhaps matches TRBD1 (5 bases). The germline CDR1 and CDR2 sequences are MNHEY and SVGAGI. This CDR3 contains 13 residues. V lost 6 bases and J 7 bases, leaving 13 bases between the germline ends. The CDR3 DNA reads TGTGCCAGCAGACCGCAGGGCAGGAATGAGCAGTTCTTC. Encoded protein: CASRPQGRNEQFF.

J is TRBJ1-4 and V is TRBV5-1, with a weak D call TRBD1 (6 bases). CDR1 SGHRS and CDR2 YFSETQ come from the germline V gene. The CDR3 extends over 15 amino acids. V lost 3 bases, J lost 7 bases, and 16 bases lay in between. The CDR3 coding sequence is TGCGCCAGCAGCTGGGGACAAAGTGGAGGTGAAAAACTGTTTTTT. Protein: CASSWGQSGGEKLFF.